These T cell receptor beta chains were read from a single sample in a study of CD8 T cells in ankylosing spondylitis. One entry per CDR3 protein, called by TCRdb with MiXCR from the 5' RACE reads. This sample carries fewer than 500,000 distinct CDR3 sequences, roughly 25% of them seen once, and the ten largest clones take over 0.8%. The specimen sequenced was blood, either unsorted or a sorted T cell fraction (not recorded which). The origin of the receptors is a male donor with ankylosing spondylitis. CDR3s include the opening cysteine and the closing phenylalanine or tryptophan. A D gene is named only where the DNA matches it firmly. Only part of the rows carry a size: once, few, many, or a class if the clone is expanded.

>TRBV5-1|20|few|-|TRBJ1-6
TGCGCCAGCAGCCCCCGCAGGGTACAATCCGGGGGTACCTATAATTCACCCCTCCACTTT
CASSPRRVQSGGTYNSPLHF
>TRBV12-3/TRBV12-4|12|few|-|TRBJ1-2
TGTGCCAGCAGTTTACAGGGCCAGGGCTACACCTTC
CASSLQGQGYTF
>TRBV12-3/TRBV12-4|14|many|-|TRBJ1-2
TGTGCCAGCAGTCCCCGAGGGGCTAACTATGGCTACACCTTC
CASSPRGANYGYTF
>TRBV2|16|many|-|TRBJ1-6
TGTGCCAGCAGTGAAGTAGCTCCCGGGAATAATTCACCCCTCCACTTT
CASSEVAPGNNSPLHF
>TRBV5-1|14|few|-|TRBJ2-1
TGCGCCAGCTCCCCCGGGACGGCGGGTAATGAGCAGTTCTTC
CASSPGTAGNEQFF
>TRBV2|16|few|TRBD1|TRBJ2-7
TGTGCCAGCAGTGAAGATCCCGGACAGGGCAAATACGAGCAGTACTTC
CASSEDPGQGKYEQYF
>TRBV7-9|16|-|-|TRBJ1-4
TGTGCCAGCAGCTTCTCACAGACGGGAACTAATGAAAAACTGTTTTTT
CASSFSQTGTNEKLFF
>TRBV10-3|16|-|TRBD2|TRBJ2-2
TGTGCCATCACCTCCGGACTAGCGGGAAACACCGGGGAGCTGTTTTTT
CAITSGLAGNTGELFF
>TRBV2|12|-|-|TRBJ1-2
TGTGCCAGCAGTGAATCGGGCTATGGCTACACCTTC
CASSESGYGYTF
>TRBV2|14|few|TRBD1|TRBJ1-5
TGTGCCAGCGGAACTAGACAGGGAAATCAGCCCCAGCATTTT
CASGTRQGNQPQHF
>TRBV7-2|16|-|TRBD2|TRBJ2-5
TGTGCCAGCAGCGATGGGACTAGCGGGGAAAAAGAGACCCAGTACTTC
CASSDGTSGEKETQYF
>TRBV4-2|15|-|-|TRBJ1-1
TGTGCCAGCAGCCAAGAGAGGGTCGGAAGAACTGAAGCTTTCTTT
CASSQERVGRTEAFF
>TRBV5-1|12|few|-|TRBJ1-2
TGCGCCAGCAGCTTGGAAGAGGAGGGCTACACCTTC
CASSLEEEGYTF
>TRBV9|18|few|TRBD1|TRBJ1-2
TGTGCCAGCAGCGTAGACCCCGGGACAGGGGTGGTTTGGTATGGCTACACCTTC
CASSVDPGTGVVWYGYTF
>TRBV12-3/TRBV12-4|15|-|-|TRBJ2-2
TGTGCCAGCAAACTCGACCGGGGCAGCACCGGGGAGCTGTTTTTT
CASKLDRGSTGELFF
>TRBV24-1|16|few|-|TRBJ2-3
TGTGCCACCAGTGACCCTGAAGGGCGGGGCGCAGATACGCAGTATTTT
CATSDPEGRGADTQYF
>TRBV2|12|few|-|TRBJ2-5
TGTGCCAGCAGTAATTTAGGAGAGACCCAGTACTTC
CASSNLGETQYF
>TRBV10-3|14|-|TRBD1|TRBJ1-1
TGTGCCATCAGCGCTACGACAGGGCGGACTGAAGCTTTCTTT
CAISATTGRTEAFF
>TRBV20-1|16|few|-|TRBJ2-1
TGCAGTGCTAGAGAGCGGCTAGGCAGGTCTGGGGGTGAGCAGTTCTTC
CSARERLGRSGGEQFF
>TRBV5-1|13|-|-|TRBJ2-1
TGCGCCAGCAGCTTGGTAGCGAATTATGAGCAGTTCTTC
CASSLVANYEQFF
>TRBV2|15|few|-|TRBJ1-5
TGTGCCAGCAGCTGGGACTTATCTGTAGAACAGCCCCAGCATTTT
CASSWDLSVEQPQHF
>TRBV20-1|13|-|-|TRBJ1-2
TGCAGTGCTACCCCGGTTGGCAACTATGGCTACACCTTC
CSATPVGNYGYTF
>TRBV20-1|13|-|-|TRBJ1-1
TGCAGTGCCTTCCTCACAACTGCGGCTGAAGCTTTCTTT
CSAFLTTAAEAFF
>TRBV29-1|14|-|-|TRBJ2-1
TGCAGCGTTGTGGGTCCAGGAGACTACAATGAGCAGTTCTTC
CSVVGPGDYNEQFF
>TRBV5-1|14|many|TRBD1|TRBJ1-3
TGCGCCAGCAAAGGGACAGGGGCTGGAAACACCATATATTTT
CASKGTGAGNTIYF
>TRBV3-1|15|few|TRBD1|TRBJ2-1
TGTGCCAGCAGCCGGGACAGGAGCTCCTACAATGAGCAGTTCTTC
CASSRDRSSYNEQFF
>TRBV14|14|few|-|TRBJ1-2
TGTGCCAGCAGCCAAGTCACCGGACCCTATGGCTACACCTTC
CASSQVTGPYGYTF
>TRBV5-6|14|-|-|TRBJ2-7
TGTGCCAGCAGCTCTACGACAGGATCCTACGAGCAGTACTTC
CASSSTTGSYEQYF
>TRBV28|12|-|-|TRBJ1-4
TGTGCCAGCAGTTCCCATGCCCAAAAACTGTTTTTT
CASSSHAQKLFF
>TRBV2|14|-|TRBD1|TRBJ2-1
TGTGCCAGCAGCCAAGGACAGGTTAACAATGAGCAGTTCTTC
CASSQGQVNNEQFF
>TRBV12-3/TRBV12-4|15|many|TRBD1|TRBJ1-5
TGTGCCAGCAGCTCGGGACAGGGGGCAGGTCAGCCCCAGCATTTT
CASSSGQGAGQPQHF
>TRBV20-1|16|-|-|TRBJ2-3
TGCAGTGCTAGGGGGGCAGATACAAAGAGCACAGATACGCAGTATTTT
CSARGADTKSTDTQYF
>TRBV7-8|17|-|-|TRBJ2-1
TGTGCCAGCAGCTTAGAAGGGGCGGGCAAGCGGTTCAATGAGCAGTTCTTC
CASSLEGAGKRFNEQFF
>TRBV5-1|17|few|-|TRBJ2-5
TGCGCCAGCAGCCTTGTACCTCTAGCGGAGGGGGGGGAGACCCAGTACTTC
CASSLVPLAEGGETQYF
>TRBV29-1|13|few|-|TRBJ1-1
TGCAGCGTTTGCCCGCAGTATAACACTGAAGCTTTCTTT
CSVCPQYNTEAFF
>TRBV7-9|16|few|-|TRBJ2-3
TGTGCCAGCAGCCGATCCGGGACGACTAGCACAGATACGCAGTATTTT
CASSRSGTTSTDTQYF
>TRBV11-2|19|few|-|TRBJ2-2
TGTGCCAGCAGAACTGAGAGCGGTTCGAGGAGGGAAGGGACCGGGGAGCTGTTTTTT
CASRTESGSRREGTGELFF
>TRBV12-3/TRBV12-4|16|-|TRBD2|TRBJ2-5
TGTGCCAGCAGCCCGGGACTAGCGGGAAATCAAGAGACCCAGTACTTC
CASSPGLAGNQETQYF
>TRBV18|14|-|-|TRBJ2-3
TGTGCCAGCTCACCAGCGGCGGCGACAGATACGCAGTATTTT
CASSPAAATDTQYF
>TRBV5-1|12|few|-|TRBJ2-1
TGCGCCAGCAGTACATCTCAGAATGAGCAGTTCTTC
CASSTSQNEQFF
>TRBV5-1|14|few|TRBD1|TRBJ2-2
TGCGCCACCATGACAGGGGCAACAGCCGGGGAGCTGTTTTTT
CATMTGATAGELFF
>TRBV6-2/TRBV6-3|15|-|TRBD1|TRBJ1-6
TGTGCCAGCAGTCCGGGACAGGGTTCGGATTCACCCCTCCACTTT
CASSPGQGSDSPLHF
>TRBV5-8|11|-|-|TRBJ2-1
TGTGCCAGCAGCCCCGATACGGAGCAGTTCTTC
CASSPDTEQFF
>TRBV11-2|14|few|TRBD2|TRBJ2-5
TGTGCCAGCAGCTTAGCTAGCGGGGAAGAGACCCAGTACTTC
CASSLASGEETQYF
>TRBV5-1|17|few|TRBD1|TRBJ2-4
TGCGCCAGCAGCCCCCAGCGAGGGACAGGGTCCAAAAACATTCAGTACTTC
CASSPQRGTGSKNIQYF